This TCR beta chain was identified in a study of shared clonotypes between healthy human individuals. Study results and caveats: Approximately 5.3% was the fraction of naive CD4 clonotypes found shared across a handful of donors.

The ends lost 2 bases at V and 7 bases at J; junction bases unmatched: 8. From germline, CDR1 is MNHEY and CDR2 SVGAGI. The CDR3 has 16 residues. There are a few counts of this clone. Its antigen remains unidentified. The investigators split CD4+ cells into a CD45RA+ naive subset and a CD45RA-negative memory subset. Sequenced by immunoSEQ multiplex PCR; TCRdb stores in-frame clones only, minus some. The sample includes about 670,000 clones, 72% of them seen just once. Sequencing used memory CD4+ T cells sorted from blood. The subset here: CD45RA-negative fraction. The TCR comes from a woman in her twenties or thirties in good health. This rearrangement joins TRBV6-5 to TRBJ2-3, with TRBD2 identical over 11 bases. The CDR3 bases are TGTGCCAGCAGTTACACATTAGCGGGAGGGCGGCATACGCAGTATTTT. Translated, it gives CASSYTLAGGRHTQYF.